This T cell receptor beta chain was obtained from a study of blood T cell repertoires in COVID-19. For the study at large: T cells, B-cell-depleted T cells, or PBMCs provided the cDNA or gDNA that served as material.

The CDR3 sequence is 13 residues long. V lost 3 bases, J lost 5 bases, and 8 bases lay in between. Authors' processing steps: Estimated nucleated cell counts came from reference gene primer amplification. The data were produced by immunoSEQ multiplex PCR, yet TCRdb's version contains in-frame clones alone and is incomplete. V, J and clone size are those of that table, while D and trimming were read from the DNA. Of about 140,000 clones in the sample, roughly 86% are singletons; the top ten hold less than 4%. Enrolled through a virtual design, the participants were between about 18 and 100 years of age and came from around 25 US areas. Grouping used clinical history reported by participants in a survey and questionnaire.

The material sequenced was PBMCs or T cells enriched from blood (not recorded which). This TCR was sampled from a woman aged 45-59 years with acute COVID-19. V usage is TRBV12-3 or TRBV12-4 and J usage is TRBJ2-1, with D hard to call. The CDR3 nucleotides are TGTGCCAGCAGTTTGCCCCCTAACAATGAGCAGTTCTTC. Translating it yields CASSLPPNNEQFF.